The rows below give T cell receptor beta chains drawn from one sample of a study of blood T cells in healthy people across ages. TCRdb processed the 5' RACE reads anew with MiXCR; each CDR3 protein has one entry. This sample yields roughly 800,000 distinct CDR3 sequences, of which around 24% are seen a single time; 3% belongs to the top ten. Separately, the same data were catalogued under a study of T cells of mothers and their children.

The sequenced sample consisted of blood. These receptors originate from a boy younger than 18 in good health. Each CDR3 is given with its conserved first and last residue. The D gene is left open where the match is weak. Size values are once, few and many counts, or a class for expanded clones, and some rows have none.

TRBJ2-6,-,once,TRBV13,TGTGCCAGCAGCCCCGCTAAACAGATGAGCTCTGGGGCCAACGTCCTGACTTTC,CASSPAKQMSSGANVLTF
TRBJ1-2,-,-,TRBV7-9,TGTGCCAGCAGCCTTGAGGTGTATGGCTACACCTTC,CASSLEVYGYTF
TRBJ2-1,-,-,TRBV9,TGTGCCAGCAGCCCAAGCAGGGCGAGGAATGAGCAGTTCTTC,CASSPSRARNEQFF
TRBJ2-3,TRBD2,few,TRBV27,TGTGCCAGCAGTTTATTAACTAGCGGGGGGGCCGAGGGAGATACGCAGTATTTT,CASSLLTSGGAEGDTQYF
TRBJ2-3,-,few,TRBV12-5,TGTGCTAGTGGTTCTCTATCGGGCCCGGTCACAGATACGCAGTATTTT,CASGSLSGPVTDTQYF
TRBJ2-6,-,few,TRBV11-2,TGTGCCAGGAGAACGGCCGGGGCCAACGTCCTGACTTTC,CARRTAGANVLTF
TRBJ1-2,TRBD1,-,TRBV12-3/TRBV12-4,TGTGCCAGCAGTAGGGACAGGGGGTTTGGTAACTATGGCTACACCTTC,CASSRDRGFGNYGYTF
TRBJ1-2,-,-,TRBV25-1,TGTGCCAGCAGTGGTCAGGGTTATGACTATGGCTACACCTTC,CASSGQGYDYGYTF
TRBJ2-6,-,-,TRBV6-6,TGTGCCAGCAGTTTCCCCACATCCAACGTCCTGACTTTC,CASSFPTSNVLTF
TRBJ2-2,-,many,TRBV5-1,TGCGCCAGCAGCTCCTCGAACACCGGGGAGCTGTTTTTT,CASSSSNTGELFF
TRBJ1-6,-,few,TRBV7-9,TGTGCCAGCAGCTTATTTGGGGAACCCCTCCACTTT,CASSLFGEPLHF
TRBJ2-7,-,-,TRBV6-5,TGTGCCAGCAGTTACTCATACAGGTTACCCTACGAGCAGTACTTC,CASSYSYRLPYEQYF
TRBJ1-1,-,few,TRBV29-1,TGCAGCGTTGTTGCTAGGCAGGCCAACACTGAAGCTTTCTTT,CSVVARQANTEAFF
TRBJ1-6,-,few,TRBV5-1,TGCGCCAGCAGCATGAGGCGGGGAAGTAATTCACCCCTCCACTTT,CASSMRRGSNSPLHF
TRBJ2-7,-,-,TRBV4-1,TGCGCCAGCAGCCAGCCGGGCCGGGGCTACGAGCAGTACTTC,CASSQPGRGYEQYF
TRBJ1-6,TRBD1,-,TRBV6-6,TGTGCCAGCAGACGACAGGGTAGCTCCTATAATTCACCCCTCCACTTT,CASRRQGSSYNSPLHF
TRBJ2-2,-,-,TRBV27,TGTGCCAGCAGCATGACACCGAACACCGGGGAGCTGTTTTTT,CASSMTPNTGELFF
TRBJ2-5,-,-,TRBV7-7,TGTGCCAGCGGGTATAGAGCGGGGACAGAAGAGACCCAGTACTTC,CASGYRAGTEETQYF
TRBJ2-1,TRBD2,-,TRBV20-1,TGCAGTGCTACCTCGGAAGGGACTAGCGGGGAACCCCCCTACAATGAGCAGTTCTTC,CSATSEGTSGEPPYNEQFF
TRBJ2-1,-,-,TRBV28,TGTGCCAGCAGCCACCGGGACAACTCCTACAATGAGCAGTTCTTC,CASSHRDNSYNEQFF
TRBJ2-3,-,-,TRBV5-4,TGTGCCAGCAGCTTGGACCGGGGGGCCTCAGATACGCAGTATTTT,CASSLDRGASDTQYF
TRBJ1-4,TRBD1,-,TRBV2,TGTGCCAGCAGCTTCGACAGGGGGCACGGACAACTGTTTTTT,CASSFDRGHGQLFF
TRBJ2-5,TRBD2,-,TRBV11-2,TGTGCCAGCAGCTTCCAGCGGGGCCAAGAGACCCAGTACTTC,CASSFQRGQETQYF
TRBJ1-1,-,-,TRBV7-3,TGTGCCAGCAGCTTAATGGAAGGGCAGGGGAAGACTGAAGCTTTCTTT,CASSLMEGQGKTEAFF
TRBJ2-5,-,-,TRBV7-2,TGTGCCAGCAGCGTTGGGGCTAGCCGAGAGACCCAGTACTTC,CASSVGASRETQYF
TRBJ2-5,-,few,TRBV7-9,TGTGCCAGCAGCTTGAGGGCCCCGCGGGAGACCCAGTACTTC,CASSLRAPRETQYF
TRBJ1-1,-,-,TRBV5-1,TGCGCCAGCAGCCCGTTACCTCAGGGGAACACTGAAGCTTTCTTT,CASSPLPQGNTEAFF
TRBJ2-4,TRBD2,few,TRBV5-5,TGTGCCAGCAGCTTAACGGAGCGGGGCCGTTATGTTTCCAAAAACATTCAGTACTTC,CASSLTERGRYVSKNIQYF
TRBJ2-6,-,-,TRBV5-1,TGCGCCAGCAGCTTATTGTCCGCAGGGAATGGGGTTGGGGCCAACGTCCTGACTTTC,CASSLLSAGNGVGANVLTF
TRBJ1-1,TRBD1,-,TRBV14,TGTGCCAGCAGCCAATACAGGGGGCTCGGGAACACTGAAGCTTTCTTT,CASSQYRGLGNTEAFF
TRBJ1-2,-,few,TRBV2,TGTGCCAGCAAGCCCAACGGATACTATGGCTACACCTTC,CASKPNGYYGYTF
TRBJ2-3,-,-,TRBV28,TGTGCCAGCAGTAATGGACGGAGCACAGATACGCAGTATTTT,CASSNGRSTDTQYF
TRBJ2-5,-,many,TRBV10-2,TGTGCCAGCAGTGAGTCAGGGAGAGAGACCCAGTACTTC,CASSESGRETQYF
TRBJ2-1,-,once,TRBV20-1,TGCAGTGCTAGAAGTTTGAACAATGAGCAGTTCTTC,CSARSLNNEQFF
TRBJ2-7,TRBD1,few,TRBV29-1,TGCAGCGTTGGCCGGACAGGCTCCTACGAGCAGTACTTC,CSVGRTGSYEQYF
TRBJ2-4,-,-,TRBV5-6,TGTGCCAGCAGCCCGGCTCACAGCCCAGACATTCAGTACTTC,CASSPAHSPDIQYF
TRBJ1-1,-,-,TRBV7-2,TGTGCCAGCAGCTTAGCAGGGGTGGCTGAAGCTTTCTTT,CASSLAGVAEAFF